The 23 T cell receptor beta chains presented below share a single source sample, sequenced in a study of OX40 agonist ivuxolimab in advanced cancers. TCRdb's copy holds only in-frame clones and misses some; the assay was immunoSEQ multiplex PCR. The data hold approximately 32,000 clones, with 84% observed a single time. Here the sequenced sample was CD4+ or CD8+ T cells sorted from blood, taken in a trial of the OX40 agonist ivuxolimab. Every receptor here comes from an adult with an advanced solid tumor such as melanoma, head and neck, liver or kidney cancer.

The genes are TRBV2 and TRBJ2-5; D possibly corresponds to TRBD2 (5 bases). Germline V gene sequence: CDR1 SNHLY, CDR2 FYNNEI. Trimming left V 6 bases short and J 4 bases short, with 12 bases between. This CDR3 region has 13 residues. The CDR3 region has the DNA TGTGCCAGCAGCGAGGGTACCCCAGAGACCCAGTACTTC. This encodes CASSEGTPETQYF.

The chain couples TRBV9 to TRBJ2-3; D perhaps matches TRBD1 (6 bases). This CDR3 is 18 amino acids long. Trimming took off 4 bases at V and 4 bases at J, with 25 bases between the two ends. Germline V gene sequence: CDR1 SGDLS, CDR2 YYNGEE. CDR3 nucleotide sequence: TGTGCCAGCAGCCTAGGGGGTGGACGAGGAAGCCAGGCAGATACGCAGTATTTT. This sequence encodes CASSLGGGRGSQADTQYF.

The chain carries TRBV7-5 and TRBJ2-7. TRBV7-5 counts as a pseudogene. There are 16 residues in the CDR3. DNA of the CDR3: TGTGCCAGAAGCCTAAGAATCCGGGACGGCTTTGGGGAGCAGTACTTC. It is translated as CARSLRIRDGFGEQYF.

CDR3 loop: CSAFMERGELFF. CDR3 in DNA: TGCAGCGCCTTCATGGAAAGGGGGGAGCTGTTTTTT. The V gene is TRBV29-1, the J gene TRBJ2-2; D not certain. The germline gives CDR1 SQVTM, CDR2 ANQGSEA. V was pared by 7 bases and J by 8 bases, with 14 bases between. CDR3 size: 12 residues.

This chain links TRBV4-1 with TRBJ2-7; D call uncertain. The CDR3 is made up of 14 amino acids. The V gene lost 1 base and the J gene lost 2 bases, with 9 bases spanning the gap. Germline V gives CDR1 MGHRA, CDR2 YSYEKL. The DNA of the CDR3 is TGCGCCAGCAGCCAAGGGAGCAGCACCTACGAGCAGTACTTC. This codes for CASSQGSSTYEQYF.

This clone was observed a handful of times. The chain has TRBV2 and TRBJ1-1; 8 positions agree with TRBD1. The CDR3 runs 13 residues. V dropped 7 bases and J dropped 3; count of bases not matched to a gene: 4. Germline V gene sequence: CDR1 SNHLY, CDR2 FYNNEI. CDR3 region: CASTRTGHTEAFF. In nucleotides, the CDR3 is TGTGCCAGCACCCGGACAGGGCACACTGAAGCTTTCTTT.

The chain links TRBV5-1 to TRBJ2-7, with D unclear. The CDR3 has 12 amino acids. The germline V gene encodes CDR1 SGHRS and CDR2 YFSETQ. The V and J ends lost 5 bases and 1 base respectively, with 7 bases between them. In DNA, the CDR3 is TGCGCCAGCAGTGACGGGTCCTACGAGCAGTACTTC. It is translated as CASSDGSYEQYF.

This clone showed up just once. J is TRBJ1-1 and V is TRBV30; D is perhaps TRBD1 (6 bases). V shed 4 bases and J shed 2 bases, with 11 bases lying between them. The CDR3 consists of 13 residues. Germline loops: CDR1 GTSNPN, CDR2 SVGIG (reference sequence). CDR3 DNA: TGTGCCTGGACGACAGGCGGAAACACTGAAGCTTTCTTT. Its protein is CAWTTGGNTEAFF.

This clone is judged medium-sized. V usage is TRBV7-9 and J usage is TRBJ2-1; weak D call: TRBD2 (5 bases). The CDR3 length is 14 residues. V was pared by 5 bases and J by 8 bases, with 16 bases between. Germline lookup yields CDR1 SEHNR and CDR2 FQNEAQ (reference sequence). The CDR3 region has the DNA TGTGCCAGCAGCGACCCTTGGGGAGAGGATGAGCAGTTCTTC. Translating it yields CASSDPWGEDEQFF.

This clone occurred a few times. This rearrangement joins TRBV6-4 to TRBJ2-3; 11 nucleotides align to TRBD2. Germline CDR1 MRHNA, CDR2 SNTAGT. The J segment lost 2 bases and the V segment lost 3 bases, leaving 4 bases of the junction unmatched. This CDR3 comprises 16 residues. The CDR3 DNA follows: TGTGCCAGCAGTGAGCTAGCGGGGGGCAACACAGATACGCAGTATTTT. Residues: CASSELAGGNTDTQYF.

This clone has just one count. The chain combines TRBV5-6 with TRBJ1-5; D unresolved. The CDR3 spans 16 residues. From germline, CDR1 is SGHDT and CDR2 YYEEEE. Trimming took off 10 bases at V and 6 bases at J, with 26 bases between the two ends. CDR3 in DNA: TGTGCCTCGATCCCGTCGTGGGGTCTGAGAGGTCAGCCCCAGCATTTT. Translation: CASIPSWGLRGQPQHF.

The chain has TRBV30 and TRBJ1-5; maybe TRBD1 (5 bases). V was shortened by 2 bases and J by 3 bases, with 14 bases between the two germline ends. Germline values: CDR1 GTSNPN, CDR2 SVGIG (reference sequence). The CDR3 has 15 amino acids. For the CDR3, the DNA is TGTGCCTGGAGTAAGAAAGGACACAACAATCAGCCCCAGCATTTT. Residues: CAWSKKGHNNQPQHF.

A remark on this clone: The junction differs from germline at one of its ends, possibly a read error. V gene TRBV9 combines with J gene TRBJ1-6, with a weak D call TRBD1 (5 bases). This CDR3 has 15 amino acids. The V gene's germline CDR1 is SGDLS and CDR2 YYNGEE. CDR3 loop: CASTVGAGSNSPLHF. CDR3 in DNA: TGTGCCAGCACCGTAGGGGCGGGGTCGAATTCACCCCTCCACTTT.

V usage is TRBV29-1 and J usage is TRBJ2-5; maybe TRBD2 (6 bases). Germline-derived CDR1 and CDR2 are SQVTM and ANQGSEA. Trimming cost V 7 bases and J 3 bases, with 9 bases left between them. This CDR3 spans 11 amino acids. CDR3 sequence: CSARLEETQYF. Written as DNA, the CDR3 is TGCAGCGCCAGACTAGAAGAGACCCAGTACTTC. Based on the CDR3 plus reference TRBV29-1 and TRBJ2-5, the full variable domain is SAVISQKPSRDICQRGTSLTIQCQVDSQVTMMFWYRQQPGQSLTLIATANQGSEATYESGFVIDKFPISRPNLTFSTLTVSNMSPEDSSIYLCSARLEETQYFGPGTRLLVL.

CDR3 DNA sequence: TGTGCCAGCAGCTTAGTTGACAGGGACTCTGGGGCCAACGTCCTGACTTTC. Translation gives CASSLVDRDSGANVLTF. This chain connects TRBV7-6 to TRBJ2-6; 7 nucleotides line up with TRBD1. The CDR3 has 17 residues. The germline CDR1 and CDR2 sequences are SGHVS and FNYEAQ. Trimming removed 1 base from V and 0 bases from J; junction bases left unmatched: 3. Full variable domain (outside the CDR3, taken from reference TRBV7-6 and TRBJ2-6): GAGVSQSPRYKVTKRGQDVALRCDPISGHVSLYWYRQALGQGPEFLTYFNYEAQQDKSGLPNDRFSAERPEGSISTLTIQRTEQRDSAMYRCASSLVDRDSGANVLTFGAGSRLTVL.

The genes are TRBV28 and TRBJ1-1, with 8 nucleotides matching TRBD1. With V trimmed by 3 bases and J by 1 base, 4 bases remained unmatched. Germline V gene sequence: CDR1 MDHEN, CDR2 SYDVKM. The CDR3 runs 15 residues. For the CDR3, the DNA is TGTGCCAGCAGTTTTCTGGACAGGGAGAACACTGAAGCTTTCTTT. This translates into CASSFLDRENTEAFF.

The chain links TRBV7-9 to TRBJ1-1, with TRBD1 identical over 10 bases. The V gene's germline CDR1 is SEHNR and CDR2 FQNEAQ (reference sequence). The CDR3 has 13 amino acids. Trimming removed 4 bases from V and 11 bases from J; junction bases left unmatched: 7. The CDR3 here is CASSSRQGASAFF. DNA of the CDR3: TGTGCCAGCAGCTCTCGACAGGGGGCGAGCGCTTTCTTT.

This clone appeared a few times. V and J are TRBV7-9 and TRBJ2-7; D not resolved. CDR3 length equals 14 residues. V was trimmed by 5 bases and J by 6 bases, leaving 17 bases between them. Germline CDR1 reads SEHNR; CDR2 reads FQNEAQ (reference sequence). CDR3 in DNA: TGTGCCAGCAGCCACGGTTCGAACACGGGCGAGCAGTACTTC. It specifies CASSHGSNTGEQYF.

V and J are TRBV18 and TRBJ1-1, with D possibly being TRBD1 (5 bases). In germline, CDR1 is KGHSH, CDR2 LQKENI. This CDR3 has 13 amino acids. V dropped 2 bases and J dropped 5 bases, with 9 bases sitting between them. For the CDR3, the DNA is TGTGCCAGCTCACCAAATAGGGGAACTGAAGCTTTCTTT. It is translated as CASSPNRGTEAFF.

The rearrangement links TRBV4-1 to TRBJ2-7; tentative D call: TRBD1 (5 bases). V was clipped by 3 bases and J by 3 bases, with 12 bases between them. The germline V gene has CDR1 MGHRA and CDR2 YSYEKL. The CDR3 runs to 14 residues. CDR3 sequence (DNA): TGCGCCAGCAGCCACCCCGACAGCGTCTACGAGCAGTACTTC. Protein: CASSHPDSVYEQYF.

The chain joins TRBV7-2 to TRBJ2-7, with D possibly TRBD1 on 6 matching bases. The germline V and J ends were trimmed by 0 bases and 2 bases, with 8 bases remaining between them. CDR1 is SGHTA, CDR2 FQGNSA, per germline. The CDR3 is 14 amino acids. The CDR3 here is CASSLAGATYEQYF. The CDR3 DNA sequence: TGTGCCAGCAGCTTAGCGGGGGCGACCTACGAGCAGTACTTC.

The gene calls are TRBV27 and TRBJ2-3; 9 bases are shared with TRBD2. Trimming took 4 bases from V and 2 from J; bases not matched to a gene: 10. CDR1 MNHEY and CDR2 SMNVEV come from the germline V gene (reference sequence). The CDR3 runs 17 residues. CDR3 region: CASSSPLAGTATDTQYF. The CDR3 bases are TGTGCCAGCAGTTCACCTCTAGCGGGGACTGCCACAGATACGCAGTATTTT.

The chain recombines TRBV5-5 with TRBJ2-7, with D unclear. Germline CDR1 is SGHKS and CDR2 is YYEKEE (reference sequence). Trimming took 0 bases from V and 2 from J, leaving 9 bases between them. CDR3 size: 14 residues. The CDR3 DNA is TGTGCCAGCAGCTTGGCCAACGTCCCCTACGAGCAGTACTTC. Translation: CASSLANVPYEQYF.